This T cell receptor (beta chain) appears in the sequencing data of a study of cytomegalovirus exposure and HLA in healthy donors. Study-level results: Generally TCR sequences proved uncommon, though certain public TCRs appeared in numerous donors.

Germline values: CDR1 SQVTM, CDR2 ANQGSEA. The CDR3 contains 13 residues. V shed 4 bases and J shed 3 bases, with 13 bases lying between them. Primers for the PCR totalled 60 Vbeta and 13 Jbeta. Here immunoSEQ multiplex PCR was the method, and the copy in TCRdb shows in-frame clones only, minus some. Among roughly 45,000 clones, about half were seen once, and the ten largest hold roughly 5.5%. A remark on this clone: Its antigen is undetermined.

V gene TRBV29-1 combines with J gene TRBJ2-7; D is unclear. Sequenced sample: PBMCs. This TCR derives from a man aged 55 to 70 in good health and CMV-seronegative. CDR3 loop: CSVGASDRYEQYF. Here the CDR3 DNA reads TGCAGCGTTGGGGCGTCAGATCGCTACGAGCAGTACTTC.